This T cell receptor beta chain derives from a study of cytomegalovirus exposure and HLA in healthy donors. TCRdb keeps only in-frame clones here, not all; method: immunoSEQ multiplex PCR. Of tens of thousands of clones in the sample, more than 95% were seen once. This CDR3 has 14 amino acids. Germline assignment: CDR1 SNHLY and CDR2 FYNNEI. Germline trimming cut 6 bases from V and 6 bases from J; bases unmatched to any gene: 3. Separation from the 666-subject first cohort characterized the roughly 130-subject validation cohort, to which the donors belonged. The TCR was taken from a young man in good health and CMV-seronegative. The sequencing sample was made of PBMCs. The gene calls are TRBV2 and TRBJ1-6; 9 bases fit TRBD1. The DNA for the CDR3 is TGTGCCAGCAGGAAGGGACAGGGTAATTCACCCCTCCACTTT. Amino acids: CASRKGQGNSPLHF.